These T cell receptor beta chains were read from a single sample in a study of cytomegalovirus exposure and HLA in healthy donors. TCRdb keeps only in-frame clones here, not all; method: immunoSEQ multiplex PCR. The sample records roughly 150,000 clones, about 80% being singletons. The sample comprised PBMCs. These receptors all stem from a male donor in good health and CMV-seronegative. CDR3s include the opening cysteine and the closing phenylalanine or tryptophan. Each record gives: J gene, V gene, D gene, CDR3 protein. A D gene is named only where the DNA matches it firmly.

J gene: TRBJ1-2; V gene: TRBV19; D gene: NA; CDR3 protein: CATKREANYGYTF
J gene: TRBJ1-2; V gene: TRBV10-1; D gene: NA; CDR3 protein: CASSDEGVYTF
J gene: TRBJ2-7; V gene: TRBV7-2; D gene: TRBD2; CDR3 protein: CASSISLAGGYEQYF
J gene: TRBJ2-5; V gene: TRBV19; D gene: TRBD1; CDR3 protein: CASSIRTGLAETQYF
J gene: TRBJ1-4; V gene: TRBV19; D gene: NA; CDR3 protein: CASHSRGAGNEKLFF
J gene: TRBJ2-1; V gene: TRBV6-5; D gene: NA; CDR3 protein: CASSYSGGMRYNEQFF
J gene: TRBJ2-7; V gene: TRBV30; D gene: NA; CDR3 protein: CAWRSAETGSYEQYF
J gene: TRBJ1-6; V gene: TRBV6-5; D gene: TRBD1; CDR3 protein: CASSYEQGGRNSPLHF
J gene: TRBJ1-5; V gene: TRBV19; D gene: NA; CDR3 protein: CASSINRLSNQPQHF
J gene: TRBJ2-7; V gene: TRBV5-1; D gene: TRBD2; CDR3 protein: CASSSARTSGTYEQYF
J gene: TRBJ2-7; V gene: TRBV5-6; D gene: TRBD2; CDR3 protein: CASSQGLILPYEQYF
J gene: TRBJ2-2; V gene: TRBV5-4; D gene: TRBD1; CDR3 protein: CASSFEQGSGELFF
J gene: TRBJ1-4; V gene: TRBV25-1; D gene: TRBD1; CDR3 protein: CASSATQGAREKLFF
J gene: TRBJ2-7; V gene: TRBV7-2; D gene: TRBD1; CDR3 protein: CASSSTGTGFHEQYF
J gene: TRBJ2-7; V gene: TRBV2; D gene: NA; CDR3 protein: CASSEGGGNYEQYF
J gene: TRBJ1-2; V gene: TRBV9; D gene: NA; CDR3 protein: CASSRQENYGYTF
J gene: TRBJ1-1; V gene: TRBV5-1; D gene: TRBD1; CDR3 protein: CASSSGRQGNTEAFF
J gene: TRBJ1-4; V gene: TRBV4-1; D gene: NA; CDR3 protein: CASSQDRQAAAGATNEKLFF
J gene: TRBJ1-3; V gene: TRBV7-9; D gene: NA; CDR3 protein: CSSSPLGAAGNTIYF
J gene: TRBJ2-7; V gene: TRBV30; D gene: NA; CDR3 protein: CAWSVLGREYF
J gene: TRBJ1-1; V gene: TRBV2; D gene: TRBD1; CDR3 protein: CASSLNRGANTEAFF
J gene: TRBJ2-7; V gene: TRBV15; D gene: NA; CDR3 protein: CATSRDRPRTNYEQYF
J gene: TRBJ2-7; V gene: TRBV5-4; D gene: TRBD2; CDR3 protein: CASSRPQPGGGSSYEQYF
J gene: TRBJ1-2; V gene: TRBV7-9; D gene: TRBD1; CDR3 protein: CASSQGTAGYGYTF
J gene: TRBJ1-2; V gene: TRBV5-4; D gene: TRBD1; CDR3 protein: CASTIRQGGYGYTF
J gene: TRBJ2-6; V gene: TRBV7-8; D gene: NA; CDR3 protein: CASMEGFFSGANVLTF
J gene: TRBJ2-2; V gene: TRBV30; D gene: TRBD1; CDR3 protein: CAWSIRTGVGTGELFF
J gene: TRBJ2-1; V gene: TRBV7-3; D gene: TRBD2; CDR3 protein: CASSLTSGGRDEQFF
J gene: TRBJ1-2; V gene: TRBV28; D gene: NA; CDR3 protein: CASSPQDLSVGYTF
J gene: TRBJ2-3; V gene: TRBV7-2; D gene: NA; CDR3 protein: CASSLAGGRADTQYF
J gene: TRBJ2-3; V gene: TRBV7-2; D gene: TRBD2; CDR3 protein: CASSLGPAGAQDTQYF
J gene: TRBJ2-3; V gene: TRBV7-6; D gene: TRBD2; CDR3 protein: CASSLSGGPPTDTQYF
J gene: TRBJ2-1; V gene: TRBV19; D gene: TRBD2; CDR3 protein: CASSRRTSGIVDEQFF
J gene: TRBJ1-1; V gene: TRBV6-5; D gene: NA; CDR3 protein: CASSYDRGNTEAFF
J gene: TRBJ1-2; V gene: TRBV5-1; D gene: NA; CDR3 protein: CASSLAPDYYGYTF
J gene: TRBJ2-1; V gene: TRBV27; D gene: TRBD2; CDR3 protein: CASSHTTSGGLALDEQFF
J gene: TRBJ2-7; V gene: TRBV5-4; D gene: NA; CDR3 protein: CASSSLSNARLSYEQYF
J gene: TRBJ1-2; V gene: TRBV5-4; D gene: TRBD1; CDR3 protein: CASSQKGDSRGYTF
J gene: TRBJ1-2; V gene: TRBV18; D gene: NA; CDR3 protein: CASSPDSNYGYTF
J gene: TRBJ1-1; V gene: TRBV23-1; D gene: NA; CDR3 protein: CASSQPTISDTEAFF